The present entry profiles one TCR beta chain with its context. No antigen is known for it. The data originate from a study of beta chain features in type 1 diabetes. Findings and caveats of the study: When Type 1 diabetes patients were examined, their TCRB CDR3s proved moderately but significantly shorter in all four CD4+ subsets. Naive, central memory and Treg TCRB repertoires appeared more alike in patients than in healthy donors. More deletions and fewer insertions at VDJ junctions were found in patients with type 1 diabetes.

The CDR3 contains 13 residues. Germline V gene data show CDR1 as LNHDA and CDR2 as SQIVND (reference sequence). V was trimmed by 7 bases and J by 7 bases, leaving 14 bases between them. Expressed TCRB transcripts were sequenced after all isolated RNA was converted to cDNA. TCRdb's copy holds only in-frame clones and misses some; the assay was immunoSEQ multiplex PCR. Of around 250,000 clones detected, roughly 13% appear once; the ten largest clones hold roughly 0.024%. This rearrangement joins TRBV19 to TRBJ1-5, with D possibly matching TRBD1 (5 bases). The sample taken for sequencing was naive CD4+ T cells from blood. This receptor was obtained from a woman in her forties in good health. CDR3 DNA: TGTGCCAGTAACACCCAGGGTTTACAGCCCCAGCATTTT. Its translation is CASNTQGLQPQHF.